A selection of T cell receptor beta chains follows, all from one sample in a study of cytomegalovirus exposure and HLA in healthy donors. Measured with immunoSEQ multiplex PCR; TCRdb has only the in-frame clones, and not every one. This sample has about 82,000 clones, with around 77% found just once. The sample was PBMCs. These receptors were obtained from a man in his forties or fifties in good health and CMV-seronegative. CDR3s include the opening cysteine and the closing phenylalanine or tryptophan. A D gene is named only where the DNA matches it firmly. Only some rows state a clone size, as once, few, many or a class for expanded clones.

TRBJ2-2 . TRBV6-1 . CASQPGTTNTGELFF TGTGCCAGCCAACCCGGGACAACGAACACCGGGGAGCTGTTTTTT
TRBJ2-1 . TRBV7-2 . CAGGGGALNEQFF TGTGCAGGAGGGGGGGGAGCGTTAAATGAGCAGTTCTTC
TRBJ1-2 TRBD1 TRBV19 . CASSIQYGTDYGYTF TGTGCCAGTAGTATACAGTACGGGACAGACTATGGCTACACCTTC
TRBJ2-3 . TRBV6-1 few CASRGQSTDTQYF TGTGCCAGCAGAGGACAGAGCACAGATACGCAGTATTTT
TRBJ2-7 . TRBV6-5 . CASSKYGQWYEQYF TGTGCCAGCAGCAAATACGGACAGTGGTACGAGCAGTACTTC
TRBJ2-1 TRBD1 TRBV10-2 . CASSRLGQMTGSSYNEQFF TGCGCCAGCAGTAGGCTAGGCCAGATGACAGGGAGCTCCTACAATGAGCAGTTCTTC
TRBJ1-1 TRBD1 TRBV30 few CAWSNPDRDGTEAFF TGTGCCTGGAGTAACCCCGACAGGGATGGCACTGAAGCTTTCTTT
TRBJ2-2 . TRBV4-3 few CASSQGLAGELFF TGCGCCAGCAGCCAAGGACTGGCCGGGGAGCTGTTTTTT
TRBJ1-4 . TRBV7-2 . CASRGAGDEKLFF TGTGCCAGCCGGGGGGCAGGTGACGAAAAACTGTTTTTT
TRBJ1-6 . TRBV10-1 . CASSDVSHSPLHF TGCGCCAGCAGTGATGTCTCCCATTCACCCCTCCACTTT
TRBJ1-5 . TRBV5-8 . CASESVKGRGQPQHF TGTGCCAGCGAGAGTGTCAAGGGCCGGGGACAGCCCCAGCATTTT
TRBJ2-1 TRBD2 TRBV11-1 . CASGKRGGWNEQFF TGTGCCAGCGGCAAGCGGGGGGGCTGGAATGAGCAGTTCTTC
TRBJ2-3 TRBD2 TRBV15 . CATSRILAGGPDTQYF TGTGCCACCAGCAGGATACTAGCGGGGGGACCAGATACGCAGTATTTT
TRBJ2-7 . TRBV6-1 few CASSLEARPEQYF TGTGCCAGCAGCCTCGAGGCTCGGCCCGAGCAGTACTTC
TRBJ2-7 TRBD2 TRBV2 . CASRGTSLYEQYF TGTGCCAGCAGAGGGACTAGTCTCTACGAGCAGTACTTC
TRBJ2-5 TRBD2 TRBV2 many CASNHGGGRETQYF TGTGCCAGCAACCACGGGGGAGGGAGAGAGACCCAGTACTTC
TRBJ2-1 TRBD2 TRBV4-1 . CASSQGDFSGASEQFF TGCGCCAGCAGCCAAGGCGATTTTAGCGGGGCATCCGAGCAGTTCTTC
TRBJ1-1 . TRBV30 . CAWSNDRVAFF TGTGCCTGGAGTAATGACAGAGTGGCTTTCTTT
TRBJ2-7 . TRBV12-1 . CASSSGTGETYEQYF TGTGCCAGCAGCTCAGGGACAGGGGAAACCTACGAGCAGTACTTC
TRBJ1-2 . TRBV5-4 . CASSSKGSGVTGYTF TGTGCCAGCAGCTCGAAAGGCTCAGGGGTTACTGGCTACACCTTC
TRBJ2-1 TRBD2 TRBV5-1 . CASSFSGDYNEQFF TGCGCCAGCAGCTTTAGCGGGGACTACAATGAGCAGTTCTTC
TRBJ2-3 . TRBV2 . CASTGRQDNTDTQYF TGTGCCAGCACAGGGAGACAGGACAACACAGATACGCAGTATTTT
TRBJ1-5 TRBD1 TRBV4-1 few CASSQEDRANQPQHF TGCGCCAGCAGCCAAGAAGACAGGGCCAATCAGCCCCAGCATTTT
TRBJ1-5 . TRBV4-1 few CASSQESIGGQPQHF TGCGCCAGCAGCCAAGAATCTATCGGCGGTCAGCCCCAGCATTTT
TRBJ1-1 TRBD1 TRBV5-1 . CASSQGGMNTEAFF TGCGCCAGCAGCCAAGGGGGCATGAACACTGAAGCTTTCTTT
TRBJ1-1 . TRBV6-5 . CASSYFGGGRNTEAFF TGTGCCAGCAGTTACTTCGGGGGGGGGAGAAACACTGAAGCTTTCTTT